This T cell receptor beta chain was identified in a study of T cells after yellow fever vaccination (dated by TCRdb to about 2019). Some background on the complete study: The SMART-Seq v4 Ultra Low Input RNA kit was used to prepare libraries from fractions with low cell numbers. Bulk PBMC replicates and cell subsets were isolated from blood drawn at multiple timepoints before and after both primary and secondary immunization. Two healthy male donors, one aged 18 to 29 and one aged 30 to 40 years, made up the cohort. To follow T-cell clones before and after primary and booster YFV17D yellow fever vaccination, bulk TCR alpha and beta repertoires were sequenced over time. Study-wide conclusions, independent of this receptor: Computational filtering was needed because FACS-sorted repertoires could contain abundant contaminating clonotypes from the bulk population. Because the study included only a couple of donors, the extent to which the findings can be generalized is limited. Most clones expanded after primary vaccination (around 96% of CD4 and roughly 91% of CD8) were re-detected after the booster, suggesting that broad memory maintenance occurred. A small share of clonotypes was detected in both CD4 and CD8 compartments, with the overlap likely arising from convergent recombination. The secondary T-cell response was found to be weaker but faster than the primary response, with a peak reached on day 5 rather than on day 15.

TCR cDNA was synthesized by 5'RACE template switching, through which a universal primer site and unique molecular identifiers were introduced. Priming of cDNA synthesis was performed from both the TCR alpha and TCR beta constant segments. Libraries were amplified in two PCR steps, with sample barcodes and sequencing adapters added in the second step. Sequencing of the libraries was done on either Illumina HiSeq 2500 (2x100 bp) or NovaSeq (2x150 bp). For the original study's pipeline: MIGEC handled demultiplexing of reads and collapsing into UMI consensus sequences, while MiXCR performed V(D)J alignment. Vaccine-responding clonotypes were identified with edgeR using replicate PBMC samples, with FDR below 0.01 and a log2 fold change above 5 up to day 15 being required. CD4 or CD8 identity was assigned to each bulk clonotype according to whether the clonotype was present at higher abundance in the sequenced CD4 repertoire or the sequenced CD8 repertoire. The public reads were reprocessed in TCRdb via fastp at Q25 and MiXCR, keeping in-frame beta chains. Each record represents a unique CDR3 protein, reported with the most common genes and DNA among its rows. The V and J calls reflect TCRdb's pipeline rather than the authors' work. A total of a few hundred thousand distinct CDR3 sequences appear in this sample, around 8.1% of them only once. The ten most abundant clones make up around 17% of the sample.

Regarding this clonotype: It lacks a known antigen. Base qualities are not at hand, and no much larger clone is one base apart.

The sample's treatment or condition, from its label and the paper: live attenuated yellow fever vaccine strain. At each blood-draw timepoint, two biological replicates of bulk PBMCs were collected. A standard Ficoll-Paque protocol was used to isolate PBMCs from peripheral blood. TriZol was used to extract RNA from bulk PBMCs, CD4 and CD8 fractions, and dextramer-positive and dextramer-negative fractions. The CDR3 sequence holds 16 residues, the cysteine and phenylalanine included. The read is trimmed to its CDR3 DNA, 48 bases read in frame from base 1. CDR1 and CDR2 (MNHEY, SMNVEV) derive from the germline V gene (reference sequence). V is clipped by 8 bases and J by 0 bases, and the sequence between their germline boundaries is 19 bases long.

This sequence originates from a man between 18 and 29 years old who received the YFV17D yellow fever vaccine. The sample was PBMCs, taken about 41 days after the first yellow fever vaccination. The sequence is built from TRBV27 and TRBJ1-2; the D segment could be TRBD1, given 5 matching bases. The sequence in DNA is TGTGCCAGCCGGTCCCTTGGGACTCCAGCTAACTATGGCTACACCTTC. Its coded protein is CASRSLGTPANYGYTF.